This T cell receptor (beta chain) was captured in a study of identical twins. Broader study findings: Excess low generation probability was seen in twin-shared out-of-frame alpha sequences.

This clonotype was detected only a few times. Its target is unknown. The germline V gene encodes CDR1 SNHLY and CDR2 FYNNEI. V was trimmed by 6 bases and J by 5 bases, leaving 13 bases between them. The CDR3 is made up of 13 amino acids. TCRdb redid the calling of the 5' RACE reads with MiXCR, one entry per CDR3 protein. The table lists about 1.7 million distinct CDR3 sequences, around 33% of them singletons, with 0.25% to 0.3% in the top ten. The sample comprised cord blood. The sequence was obtained from a newborn girl in good health. The V gene is TRBV2, the J gene TRBJ1-1; perhaps TRBD1 as D (5 bases). The CDR3 here is CASRVGVRTEAFF. CDR3 coding DNA: TGTGCCAGCAGGGTAGGGGTACGGACTGAAGCTTTCTTT.